The clone carrying this T cell receptor (beta chain) is a singleton in its sample. Its target is unknown. The CDR3 runs 13 residues. V lost 1 base and J lost 0, with 1 base in between. Germline V gives CDR1 SSHAT, CDR2 FNYEAQ (reference sequence). This entry belongs to a study of OX40 agonist ivuxolimab in advanced cancers. This table comes from immunoSEQ multiplex PCR, and its TCRdb copy is limited to in-frame clones, with some not included. The data contain around 67,000 clones, 80% of them singletons. Autoimmune disease history or systemic immunosuppression barred patients. Regarding the study as a whole: Clonal expansion was seen in CD4+ and CD8+ blood T cells by week 6 at 0.1 to 3.0 mg/kg.

This chain links TRBV7-7 with TRBJ2-1; D is uncertain. This receptor was obtained from an adult with an advanced solid tumor such as melanoma, head and neck, liver or kidney cancer. This specimen was CD4+ or CD8+ T cells sorted from blood, taken in a trial of the OX40 agonist ivuxolimab. The CDR3, as DNA: TGTGCCAGCAGCTTAGGCTCCTACAATGAGCAGTTCTTC. It codes for CASSLGSYNEQFF.